A selection of T cell receptor beta chains follows, all from one sample in a study of beta chain features in type 1 diabetes. Sequenced by immunoSEQ multiplex PCR; TCRdb stores in-frame clones only, minus some. The sample carries tens of thousands of clones, roughly 52% recorded once. Material for sequencing was Tregs from blood. The source is a middle-aged woman with type 1 diabetes. Both conserved end residues are part of each CDR3. D genes are given only for firm matches. Expanded clones are given a class, and other clones once, few, many or no size at all.

length: 11
D: NA
V: TRBV30
J: TRBJ2-5
size: once
DNA: TGTGCCTGCAGGGTTTCAGAGACCCAGTACTTC
CDR3: CACRVSETQYF

length: 13
D: NA
V: TRBV19
J: TRBJ1-4
size: NA
DNA: TGTGCCAGTATGGGAGCAACTAATGAAAAACTGTTTTTT
CDR3: CASMGATNEKLFF

length: 11
D: NA
V: TRBV5-1
J: TRBJ1-5
size: NA
DNA: TGCGCCAGCATCCCAAATCAGCCCCAGCATTTT
CDR3: CASIPNQPQHF

length: 14
D: NA
V: TRBV5-1
J: TRBJ1-2
size: NA
DNA: TGCGCCAGCAGCTTCCAGGGAAGTAACTATGGCTACACCTTC
CDR3: CASSFQGSNYGYTF

length: 14
D: NA
V: TRBV5-1
J: TRBJ2-5
size: NA
DNA: TGCGCCAGCAGCTTGGCCGTTTCATCCCCTGAGCAGTACTTC
CDR3: CASSLAVSSPEQYF

length: 13
D: NA
V: TRBV7-2
J: TRBJ1-2
size: NA
DNA: TGTGCCAGCAGTGTAATCCAGGGTAGGGGCTACACCTTC
CDR3: CASSVIQGRGYTF

length: 12
D: NA
V: TRBV28
J: TRBJ1-5
size: NA
DNA: TGTGCCAGCAAACCTAATAGTCAGCCCCAGCATTTT
CDR3: CASKPNSQPQHF

length: 13
D: NA
V: TRBV27
J: TRBJ1-1
size: NA
DNA: TGTGCCAGCAGTCTCCAGCGCCACCTAGAAGCTTTCTTT
CDR3: CASSLQRHLEAFF

length: 14
D: NA
V: TRBV6-6
J: TRBJ2-5
size: NA
DNA: TGTGCCAGCAGAATAGGCGCAGGGGTCGGGACCCAGTACTTC
CDR3: CASRIGAGVGTQYF

length: 11
D: NA
V: TRBV5-1
J: TRBJ2-1
size: few
DNA: TGCGCCAGCAGCTCTGACAATGAGCAGTTCTTC
CDR3: CASSSDNEQFF

length: 16
D: NA
V: TRBV6-5
J: TRBJ1-2
size: once
DNA: TGTGCCAGCAGTTACGCATACCGGGACTCCGACTATGGCTACACCTTC
CDR3: CASSYAYRDSDYGYTF

length: 14
D: NA
V: TRBV28
J: TRBJ2-1
size: few
DNA: TGTGCCAGCAGTTACCTCAGCTCCTACAATGAGCAGTTCTTC
CDR3: CASSYLSSYNEQFF

length: 13
D: TRBD1
V: TRBV2
J: TRBJ1-5
size: few
DNA: TGTGCCAGCAGTGAACGGGGACAGGATAAAGTGCATTTT
CDR3: CASSERGQDKVHF

length: 13
D: TRBD1
V: TRBV6-6
J: TRBJ2-7
size: NA
DNA: TGTGCCAGCAGTTTACAGGGGGCCTACGAGCAGTACTTC
CDR3: CASSLQGAYEQYF

length: 11
D: NA
V: TRBV25-1
J: TRBJ1-2
size: NA
DNA: TGTGCCAGCAGTGAACTCTATGGCTACACCTTC
CDR3: CASSELYGYTF

length: 13
D: NA
V: TRBV7-9
J: TRBJ1-2
size: few
DNA: TGTGCCAGCAGCTTGTATGATCAGGGTGGCTACACCTTC
CDR3: CASSLYDQGGYTF

length: 17
D: TRBD2
V: TRBV4-2
J: TRBJ2-1
size: many
DNA: TGTGCCAGCAGCCAAGATCCATTGGGTAGCGGGACTGATGAGCAGTTCTTC
CDR3: CASSQDPLGSGTDEQFF

length: 16
D: TRBD1
V: TRBV6-1
J: TRBJ2-4
size: few
DNA: TGTGCCAGCAGTGGACCCGGGACAGGGGCTAAAAACATTCAGTACTTC
CDR3: CASSGPGTGAKNIQYF

length: 13
D: NA
V: TRBV5-1
J: TRBJ2-5
size: NA
DNA: TGCGCCAGCACCCTATCGTGGAGGGAGACCCAGTACTTC
CDR3: CASTLSWRETQYF

length: 13
D: NA
V: TRBV6-5
J: TRBJ2-7
size: few
DNA: TGTGCCAGCAGTGATGGACTCCTAAACGAGCAGTACTTC
CDR3: CASSDGLLNEQYF

length: 14
D: NA
V: TRBV7-9
J: TRBJ1-4
size: medium-sized
DNA: TGTGCCAGCAGCCCGTGGGGGGTAGGAGAAAAACTGTTTTTT
CDR3: CASSPWGVGEKLFF

length: 19
D: TRBD2
V: TRBV10-3
J: TRBJ2-1
size: NA
DNA: TGTGCCATCAGTCGCGACCCTAGCGGCACCTCAAGCTCCTACAATGAGCAGTTCTTC
CDR3: CAISRDPSGTSSSYNEQFF

length: 13
D: NA
V: TRBV4-2
J: TRBJ2-5
size: few
DNA: TGTGCCAGCAGCCAAGGGCGGGAAGAGACCCAGTACTTC
CDR3: CASSQGREETQYF

length: 15
D: TRBD1
V: TRBV28
J: TRBJ1-5
size: few
DNA: TGTGCCAGCAGTCCCCCCGGGACAGGTAGTCAGCCCCAGCATTTT
CDR3: CASSPPGTGSQPQHF

length: 15
D: NA
V: TRBV6-1
J: TRBJ2-2
size: NA
DNA: TGTGCCAGCAGTGAACAAGCGACCAACACCGGGGAGCTGTTTTTT
CDR3: CASSEQATNTGELFF

length: 16
D: NA
V: TRBV4-3
J: TRBJ1-4
size: few
DNA: TGCGCCAGCAGCCAAGATCCGGTTGGAACTAATGAAAAACTGTTTTTT
CDR3: CASSQDPVGTNEKLFF

length: 14
D: TRBD1
V: TRBV2
J: TRBJ1-4
size: NA
DNA: TGTGCCAGCAGGGACAGGGGAATTAATGAAAAACTGTTTTTT
CDR3: CASRDRGINEKLFF

length: 14
D: NA
V: TRBV9
J: TRBJ1-2
size: few
DNA: TGTGCCAGCAGCGGGGCAAACCGATACTATGGCTACACCTTC
CDR3: CASSGANRYYGYTF

length: 16
D: NA
V: TRBV18
J: TRBJ1-5
size: NA
DNA: TGTGCCAGCTCACTCTCGGTTACAGGGATCGATCAGCCCCAGCATTTT
CDR3: CASSLSVTGIDQPQHF

length: 14
D: NA
V: TRBV7-8
J: TRBJ2-4
size: NA
DNA: TGTGCCAGCAGTTCCGGGGGAGCCAAAAACATTCAGTACTTC
CDR3: CASSSGGAKNIQYF

length: 16
D: NA
V: TRBV9
J: TRBJ1-2
size: NA
DNA: TGTGCCAGCAGCTTCAACCCGGGTCTCCCGGTTCCTGGCTACACCTTC
CDR3: CASSFNPGLPVPGYTF

length: 17
D: TRBD1
V: TRBV27
J: TRBJ1-3
size: NA
DNA: TGTGCCAGCAGCCCGACAGGGACATGGGTAACTGGAAACACCATATATTTT
CDR3: CASSPTGTWVTGNTIYF

length: 14
D: NA
V: TRBV30
J: TRBJ2-5
size: few
DNA: TGTGCCTGGAGTGTAACGGGTGGCCTTGGAACCCAGTACTTC
CDR3: CAWSVTGGLGTQYF

length: 15
D: NA
V: TRBV5-1
J: TRBJ2-7
size: NA
DNA: TGCGCCAGCAGCCGAGACTCCACAGGCACCTACGAGCAGTACTTC
CDR3: CASSRDSTGTYEQYF

length: 14
D: NA
V: TRBV11-2
J: TRBJ1-1
size: few
DNA: TGTGCCAGCAGCTTACTTTCCTGGGGAGCTGAAGCTTTCTTT
CDR3: CASSLLSWGAEAFF

length: 14
D: NA
V: TRBV27
J: TRBJ1-5
size: few
DNA: TGTGCCAGCAGTTCTAAGGGGCTGGGTCAGCCCCAGCATTTT
CDR3: CASSSKGLGQPQHF

length: 15
D: TRBD1
V: TRBV6-1
J: TRBJ1-3
size: few
DNA: TGTGCCAGCAGCTGGACAGGGAACGAATTAGACACCATATATTTT
CDR3: CASSWTGNELDTIYF

length: 16
D: TRBD2
V: TRBV7-9
J: TRBJ2-4
size: many
DNA: TGTGCCAGCAGCTTAACTAGCGGGGGCATCAAAAACATTCAGTACTTC
CDR3: CASSLTSGGIKNIQYF

length: 15
D: TRBD1
V: TRBV9
J: TRBJ2-2
size: NA
DNA: TGTGCCAGCAGCGGGACAGGGGGAAACACCGGGGAGCTGTTTTTT
CDR3: CASSGTGGNTGELFF

length: 13
D: TRBD2
V: TRBV29-1
J: TRBJ2-1
size: NA
DNA: TGCAGCGTTCGGGAGGGCCAGAGGAGTGAGCAGTTCTTC
CDR3: CSVREGQRSEQFF

length: 13
D: NA
V: TRBV5-1
J: TRBJ2-1
size: once
DNA: TGCGCCAGCAGCCCCGGGACACTGAATGAGCAGTTCTTC
CDR3: CASSPGTLNEQFF

length: 12
D: NA
V: TRBV5-4
J: TRBJ1-1
size: few
DNA: TGTGCCAGCAGCTTGGCCGGGGGACGAGCTTTCTTT
CDR3: CASSLAGGRAFF

length: 13
D: NA
V: TRBV7-3
J: TRBJ1-1
size: NA
DNA: TGTGCCAGCAGCGCGGGGGTAGGCACTGAAGCTTTCTTT
CDR3: CASSAGVGTEAFF

length: 15
D: TRBD2
V: TRBV7-2
J: TRBJ2-1
size: few
DNA: TGTGCCAGCAGCGCGGGGACTAGCGGGAGAAATGAGCAGTTCTTC
CDR3: CASSAGTSGRNEQFF

length: 15
D: TRBD2
V: TRBV6-1
J: TRBJ2-7
size: once
DNA: TGTGCCAGCAGTGAACTGGCGGGGGTCGCGCTCGAGCAGTACTTC
CDR3: CASSELAGVALEQYF

length: 15
D: NA
V: TRBV2
J: TRBJ1-4
size: medium-sized
DNA: TGTGCCAGCAGGACGCGCTCTCGGTCGGGTGAAAAACTGTTTTTT
CDR3: CASRTRSRSGEKLFF

length: 13
D: TRBD1
V: TRBV7-2
J: TRBJ1-1
size: few
DNA: TGTGCCAGCAGCTTAGACAGGGGGCGCGAAGCTTTCTTT
CDR3: CASSLDRGREAFF

length: 14
D: TRBD2
V: TRBV29-1
J: TRBJ2-1
size: once
DNA: TGCAGCGTTGTTCGAGCAGCGGGAGGCAATGAGCAGTTCTTC
CDR3: CSVVRAAGGNEQFF

length: 15
D: NA
V: TRBV5-1
J: TRBJ1-5
size: NA
DNA: TGCGCCAGCAGCCCCTGGGGAGGGGACAATCAGCCCCAGCATTTT
CDR3: CASSPWGGDNQPQHF

length: 16
D: TRBD1
V: TRBV7-8
J: TRBJ1-6
size: NA
DNA: TGTGCCAGCAGCCCCGTGGGACAGGGGGATAATTCACCCCTCCACTTT
CDR3: CASSPVGQGDNSPLHF

length: 15
D: TRBD1
V: TRBV6-4
J: TRBJ1-1
size: NA
DNA: TGTGCCAGCAGCCCGGGACAGGGGGCAGTGGGTGAAGCTTTCTTT
CDR3: CASSPGQGAVGEAFF

length: 16
D: TRBD1
V: TRBV7-9
J: TRBJ2-2
size: NA
DNA: TGTGCCAGCAGCTTAAGAACAGGGGGCGCGACCGGGGAGCTGTTTTTT
CDR3: CASSLRTGGATGELFF

length: 15
D: NA
V: TRBV18
J: TRBJ2-2
size: few
DNA: TGTGCCAGCTCACGCGACCGGGTTCCCACCGGGGAGCTGTTTTTT
CDR3: CASSRDRVPTGELFF

length: 14
D: NA
V: TRBV5-5
J: TRBJ2-5
size: NA
DNA: TGTGCCAGCTACACGGGGGGCGGTAGGGAGACCCAGTACTTC
CDR3: CASYTGGGRETQYF

length: 13
D: NA
V: TRBV7-9
J: TRBJ1-2
size: few
DNA: TGTGCCAGCAGCTCCACAGGAAACTATGGCTACACCTTC
CDR3: CASSSTGNYGYTF